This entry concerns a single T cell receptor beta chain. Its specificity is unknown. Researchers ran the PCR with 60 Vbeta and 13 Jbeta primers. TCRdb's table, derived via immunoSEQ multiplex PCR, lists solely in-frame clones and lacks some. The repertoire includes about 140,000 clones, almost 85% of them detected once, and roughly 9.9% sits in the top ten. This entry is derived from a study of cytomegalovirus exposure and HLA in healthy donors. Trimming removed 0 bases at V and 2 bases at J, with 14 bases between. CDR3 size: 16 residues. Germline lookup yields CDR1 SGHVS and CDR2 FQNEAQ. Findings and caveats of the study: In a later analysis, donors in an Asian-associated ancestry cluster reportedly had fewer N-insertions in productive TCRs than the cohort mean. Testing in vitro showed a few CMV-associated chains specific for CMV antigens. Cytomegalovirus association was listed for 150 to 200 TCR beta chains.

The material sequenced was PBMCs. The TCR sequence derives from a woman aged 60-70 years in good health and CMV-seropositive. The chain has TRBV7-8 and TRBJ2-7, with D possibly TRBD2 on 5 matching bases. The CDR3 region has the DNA TGTGCCAGCAGCTTAGCGAGGGCCGACGGGCCCTACGAGCAGTACTTC. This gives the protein CASSLARADGPYEQYF. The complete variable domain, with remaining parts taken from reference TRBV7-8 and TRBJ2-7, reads GAGVSQSPRYKVAKRGQDVALRCDPISGHVSLFWYQQALGQGPEFLTYFQNEAQLDKSGLPSDRFFAERPEGSVSTLKIQRTQQEDSAVYLCASSLARADGPYEQYFGPGTRLTVT.